Listed below are T cell receptor beta chains from one sample, sequenced in a study of blood T cell repertoires in COVID-19. Repertoires were generated with immunoSEQ multiplex PCR, while TCRdb's copy carries only in-frame clones and drops some. Of some 350,000 clones listed, 90% were seen once; the top ten hold roughly 6.8%. Sequencing was carried out using peripheral blood. The receptors come from a young man with active or convalescent COVID-19. CDR3s include the opening cysteine and the closing phenylalanine or tryptophan. A D gene is named only where the DNA matches it firmly. The size of a clone is reported for some rows only, either as once, few or many, or as a class for expanded clones.

.	TRBJ1-1	.	TRBV5-1	TGCGCCAGCAGCTTGGATACAGGGCTGACTGAAGCTTTCTTT	CASSLDTGLTEAFF
.	TRBJ1-5	.	TRBV6-2/TRBV6-3	TGTGCCAGCAGTTTCCAGGGGAATCAGCCCCAGCATTTT	CASSFQGNQPQHF
.	TRBJ1-1	.	TRBV29-1	TGCAGCGTTCCAGGGGCCCTACCTAACACTGAAGCTTTCTTT	CSVPGALPNTEAFF
.	TRBJ1-6	.	TRBV7-3	TGTGCCAGCAGCCCCCAAGGGGGTTGGGATTCACCCCTCCACTTT	CASSPQGGWDSPLHF
.	TRBJ1-3	TRBD1	TRBV6-5	TGTGCCAGCAGTTACGCGGGACAGGGCTTTGGAAACACCATATATTTT	CASSYAGQGFGNTIYF
many	TRBJ1-5	.	TRBV6-2/TRBV6-3	TGTGCCAGCAGTTACTCGCAACTGTTTCAGCCCCAGCATTTT	CASSYSQLFQPQHF
.	TRBJ1-4	.	TRBV9	TGTGCCAGCAGCTACAGGGATGCAACTAATGAAAAACTGTTTTTT	CASSYRDATNEKLFF
.	TRBJ1-6	.	TRBV4-1	TGCGCCAGCAGCCAAGAGAGCTACAATTCACCCCTCCACTTT	CASSQESYNSPLHF
.	TRBJ1-1	.	TRBV6-5	TGTGCCAGCAGTTACACAGGGACGTTGAACACTGAAGCTTTCTTT	CASSYTGTLNTEAFF
.	TRBJ1-2	TRBD1	TRBV27	TGTGCCAGCAGTTTAATTCCAGGGGGCGCTGGCTACACCTTC	CASSLIPGGAGYTF
.	TRBJ1-3	.	TRBV2	TGTGCCAGCAGTGAAGCACCCAGGGTTGGGATGAAAGGAAACACCATATATTTT	CASSEAPRVGMKGNTIYF
.	TRBJ2-5	.	TRBV6-5	TGTGCCTGCAGACAGAACCAAGAGACCCAGTACTTC	CACRQNQETQYF
once	TRBJ1-5	TRBD1	TRBV6-5	TGTGCCAGCACTCGGCAGGGGGCACAGCCCCAGCATTTT	CASTRQGAQPQHF
.	TRBJ2-7	.	TRBV11-2	TGTGCCAGCAGCTTACAGTCCTACGAGCAGTACTTC	CASSLQSYEQYF
.	TRBJ1-2	.	TRBV3-1/TRBV3-2	TGTGCCAGCAGCCGAGGGCCGGGACACCAAAACTATGGCTACACCTTC	CASSRGPGHQNYGYTF
.	TRBJ1-5	.	TRBV5-5	TGTGCCAGCAGCTCCCTAACGGGAGATCAGCCCCAGCATTTT	CASSSLTGDQPQHF
.	TRBJ2-6	.	TRBV15	TGTGCCACGAACAGGGATAATGGGGCCAACGTGCTGACTTTC	CATNRDNGANVLTF
.	TRBJ1-1	.	TRBV14	TGTGCCAGCAGCCAAGTCCGACAGCTTAACACTGAAGCTTTCTTT	CASSQVRQLNTEAFF
.	TRBJ2-1	TRBD1	TRBV14	TGTGCCAGCAGCCGTTTACTGACAGGGGATTACTACAATGAGCAGTTCTTC	CASSRLLTGDYYNEQFF
few	TRBJ2-7	TRBD1	TRBV10-3	TGTGCCATCAGTGTCCTGACAGGGGGGAGCTCCGAGCAGTACTTC	CAISVLTGGSSEQYF
.	TRBJ2-5	.	TRBV6-5	TGTGCCAGCAGTCGTCAAAGGGGGTACCAAGAGACCCAGTACTTC	CASSRQRGYQETQYF
.	TRBJ1-1	.	TRBV7-9	TGTGCCAGCAGCTTAGCTGAGGGGACAGAAGCTTTCTTT	CASSLAEGTEAFF
.	TRBJ2-2	TRBD1	TRBV6-2/TRBV6-3	TGTGCCAGCAGACCTATAAGACAGGGGGCGGTAAACGGGGAGCTGTTTTTT	CASRPIRQGAVNGELFF
.	TRBJ1-1	TRBD1	TRBV27	TGTGCCAGCAGCCCCGACAGGGGGATCACTGAAGCTTTCTTT	CASSPDRGITEAFF
.	TRBJ2-7	.	TRBV2	TGTGCCAGCAATCGGCAATTTGACAACGAGCAGTACTTC	CASNRQFDNEQYF
.	TRBJ1-2	.	TRBV6-4	TGTGCCAGCACCGACGGAAGAGGGGGGGCTAGCGGCTACACCTTC	CASTDGRGGASGYTF
.	TRBJ1-4	TRBD1	TRBV6-6	TGTGCCAGCAGTGACAGGGGTAATGAAAAACTGTTTTTT	CASSDRGNEKLFF
few	TRBJ1-2	.	TRBV4-1	TGCGCCAGCAGCCAAGATCCGGCTTCGAGGTACTATGGCTACACCTTC	CASSQDPASRYYGYTF
.	TRBJ1-5	.	TRBV30	TGTGCCTGGAGTGTAGGGGGTACGGTCGTGGAGCCCCAGCATTTT	CAWSVGGTVVEPQHF
once	TRBJ1-4	.	TRBV5-1	TGCGCCAGCAGCTTGGTGTCAGGGGTAGGGGAAAAACTGTTTTTT	CASSLVSGVGEKLFF
.	TRBJ1-2	TRBD1	TRBV28	TGTGCCAGCACCTTCACCGGGGGACAGGGGGATGGCTACACCTTC	CASTFTGGQGDGYTF
.	TRBJ2-7	.	TRBV6-2/TRBV6-3	TGTGCCAGCAGTAAAGGGGGAATCTACGAGCAGTACTTC	CASSKGGIYEQYF
.	TRBJ1-5	.	TRBV19	TGTGCCAGTAGTACCGTTATGGGCAGTGGAACCCAGCATTTT	CASSTVMGSGTQHF
.	TRBJ2-1	.	TRBV13	TGTGCCATCCGTCCCTTAGGCGGGAACTCCTACAATGAGCAGTTCTTC	CAIRPLGGNSYNEQFF
.	TRBJ2-7	.	TRBV6-6	TGTGCCAGCAGTCACGCCAGGGCCGCCTACGAGCAGTACTTC	CASSHARAAYEQYF
.	TRBJ2-5	.	TRBV6-2/TRBV6-3	TGTGCCAGCAGTCACGCGGAAGAGACCCAGTACTTC	CASSHAEETQYF
.	TRBJ2-3	.	TRBV4-3	TGCGCCAGCAGCCAAGAGGGCCAGTCTCCCGATACGCAGTATTTT	CASSQEGQSPDTQYF